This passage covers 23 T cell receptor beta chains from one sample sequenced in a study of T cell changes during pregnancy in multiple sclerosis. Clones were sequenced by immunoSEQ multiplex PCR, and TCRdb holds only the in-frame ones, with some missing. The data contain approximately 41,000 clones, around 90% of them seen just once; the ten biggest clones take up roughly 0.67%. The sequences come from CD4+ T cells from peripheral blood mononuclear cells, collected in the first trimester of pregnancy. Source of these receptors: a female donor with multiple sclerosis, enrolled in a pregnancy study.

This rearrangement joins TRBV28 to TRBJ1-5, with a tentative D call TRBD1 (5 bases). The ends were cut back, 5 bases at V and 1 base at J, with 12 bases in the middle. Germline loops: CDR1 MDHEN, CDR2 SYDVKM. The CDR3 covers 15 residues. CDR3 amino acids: CASSREGMSNQPQHF. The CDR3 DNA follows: TGTGCCAGCAGTAGGGAGGGGATGAGCAATCAGCCCCAGCATTTT.

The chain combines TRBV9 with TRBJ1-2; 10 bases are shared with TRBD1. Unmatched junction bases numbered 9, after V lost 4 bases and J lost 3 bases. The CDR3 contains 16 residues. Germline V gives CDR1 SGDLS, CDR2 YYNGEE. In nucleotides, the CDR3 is TGTGCCAGCAGCCCTTACGGGACAGGGGAATACTATGGCTACACCTTC. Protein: CASSPYGTGEYYGYTF. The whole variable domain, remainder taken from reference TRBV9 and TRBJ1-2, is DSGVTQTPKHLITATGQRVTLRCSPRSGDLSVYWYQQSLDQGLQFLIQYYNGEERAKGNILERFSAQQFPDLHSELNLSSLELGDSALYFCASSPYGTGEYYGYTFGSGTRLTVV.

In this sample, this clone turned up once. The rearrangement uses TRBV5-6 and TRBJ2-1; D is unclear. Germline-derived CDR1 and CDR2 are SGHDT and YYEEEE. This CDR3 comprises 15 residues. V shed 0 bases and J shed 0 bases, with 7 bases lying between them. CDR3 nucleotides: TGTGCCAGCAGCTTGGGAAGTAGCTCCTACAATGAGCAGTTCTTC. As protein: CASSLGSSSYNEQFF.

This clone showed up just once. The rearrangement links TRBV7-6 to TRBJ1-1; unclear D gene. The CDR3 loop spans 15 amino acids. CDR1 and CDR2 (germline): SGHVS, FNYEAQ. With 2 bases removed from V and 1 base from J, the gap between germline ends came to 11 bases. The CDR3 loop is CASSLFSGSNTEAFF. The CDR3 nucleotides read TGTGCCAGCAGCTTATTCTCAGGATCGAACACTGAAGCTTTCTTT. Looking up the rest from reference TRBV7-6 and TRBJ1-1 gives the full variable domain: GAGVSQSPRYKVTKRGQDVALRCDPISGHVSLYWYRQALGQGPEFLTYFNYEAQQDKSGLPNDRFSAERPEGSISTLTIQRTEQRDSAMYRCASSLFSGSNTEAFFGQGTRLTVV.

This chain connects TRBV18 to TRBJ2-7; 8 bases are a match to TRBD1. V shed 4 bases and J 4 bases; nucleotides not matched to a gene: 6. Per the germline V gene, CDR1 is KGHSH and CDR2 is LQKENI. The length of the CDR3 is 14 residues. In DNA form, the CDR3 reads TGTGCCAGCTCACACCGACAGGGGATGTACGAGCAGTACTTC. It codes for CASSHRQGMYEQYF.

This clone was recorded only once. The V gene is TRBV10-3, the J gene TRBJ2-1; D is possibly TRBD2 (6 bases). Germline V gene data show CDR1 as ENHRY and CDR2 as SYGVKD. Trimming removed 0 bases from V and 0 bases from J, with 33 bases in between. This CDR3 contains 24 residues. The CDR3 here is CAISESSSSRGLRLDHNSYNEQFF. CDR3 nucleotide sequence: TGTGCCATCAGTGAGTCGAGCTCGAGCCGGGGGTTGCGACTAGACCATAACTCCTACAATGAGCAGTTCTTC.

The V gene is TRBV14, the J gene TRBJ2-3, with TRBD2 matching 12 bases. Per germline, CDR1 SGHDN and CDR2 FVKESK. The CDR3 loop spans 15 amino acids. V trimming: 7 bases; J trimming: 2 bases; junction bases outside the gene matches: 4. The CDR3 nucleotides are TGTGCCAGCACTCCTAGCGGGAGGGCCACAGATACGCAGTATTTT. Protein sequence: CASTPSGRATDTQYF.

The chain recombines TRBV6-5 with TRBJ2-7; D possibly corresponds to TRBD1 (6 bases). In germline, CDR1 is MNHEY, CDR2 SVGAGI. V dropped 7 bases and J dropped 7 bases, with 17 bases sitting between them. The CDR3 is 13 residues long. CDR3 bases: TGTGCCAGCACTCAGGACAGTTCGGGGGAGCAGTACTTC. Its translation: CASTQDSSGEQYF.

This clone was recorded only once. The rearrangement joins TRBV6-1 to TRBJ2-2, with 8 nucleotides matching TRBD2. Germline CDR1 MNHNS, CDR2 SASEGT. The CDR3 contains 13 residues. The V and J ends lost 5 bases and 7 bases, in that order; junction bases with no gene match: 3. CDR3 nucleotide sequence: TGTGCCAGCAGTCAGACTAGCGTCGGGGAGCTGTTTTTT. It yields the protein CASSQTSVGELFF.

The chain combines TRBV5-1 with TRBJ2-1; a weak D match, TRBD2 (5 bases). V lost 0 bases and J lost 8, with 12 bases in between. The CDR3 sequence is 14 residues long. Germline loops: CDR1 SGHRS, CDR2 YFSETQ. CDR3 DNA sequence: TGCGCCAGCAGCTTGGTGCTAGCACTAGATGAGCAGTTCTTC. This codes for CASSLVLALDEQFF.

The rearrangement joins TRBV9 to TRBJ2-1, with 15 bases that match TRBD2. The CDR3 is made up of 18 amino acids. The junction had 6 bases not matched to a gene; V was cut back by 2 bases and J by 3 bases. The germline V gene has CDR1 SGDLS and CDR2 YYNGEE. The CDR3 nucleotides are TGTGCCAGCAGCGTGGGGACTAGCGGGAGGTGGGGCTACAATGAGCAGTTCTTC. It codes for CASSVGTSGRWGYNEQFF.

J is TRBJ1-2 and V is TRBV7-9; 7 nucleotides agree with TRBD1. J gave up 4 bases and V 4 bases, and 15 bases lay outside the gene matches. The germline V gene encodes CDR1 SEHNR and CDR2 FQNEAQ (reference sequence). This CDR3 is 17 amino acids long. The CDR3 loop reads CASSSNRAPGQSYGYTF. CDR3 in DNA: TGTGCCAGCAGCTCCAATAGGGCGCCGGGACAGAGCTATGGCTACACCTTC.

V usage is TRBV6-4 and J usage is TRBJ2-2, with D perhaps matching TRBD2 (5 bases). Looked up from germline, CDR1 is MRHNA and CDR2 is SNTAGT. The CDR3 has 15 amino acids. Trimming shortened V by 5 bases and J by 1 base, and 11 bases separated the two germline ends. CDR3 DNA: TGTGCCAGCAGTCCCACTAGTATGAACACCGGGGAGCTGTTTTTT. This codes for CASSPTSMNTGELFF.

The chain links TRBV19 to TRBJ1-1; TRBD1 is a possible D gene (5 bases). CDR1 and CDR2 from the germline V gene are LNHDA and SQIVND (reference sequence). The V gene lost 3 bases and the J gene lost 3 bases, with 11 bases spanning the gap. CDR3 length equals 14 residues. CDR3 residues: CASSIDGADTEAFF. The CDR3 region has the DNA TGTGCCAGTAGTATCGATGGGGCAGACACTGAAGCTTTCTTT. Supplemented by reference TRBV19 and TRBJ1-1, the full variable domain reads DGGITQSPKYLFRKEGQNVTLSCEQNLNHDAMYWYRQDPGQGLRLIYYSQIVNDFQKGDIAEGYSVSREKKESFPLTVTSAQKNPTAFYLCASSIDGADTEAFFGQGTRLTVV.

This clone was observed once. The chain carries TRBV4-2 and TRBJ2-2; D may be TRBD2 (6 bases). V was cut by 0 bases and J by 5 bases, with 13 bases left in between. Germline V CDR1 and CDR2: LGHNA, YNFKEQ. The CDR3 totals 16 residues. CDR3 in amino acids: CASSQDMVAVTGELFF. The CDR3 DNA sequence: TGTGCCAGCAGCCAAGATATGGTAGCGGTAACCGGGGAGCTGTTTTTT.

CDR3 region: CATSSLGEQFF. CDR3 in DNA: TGTGCCACCAGCTCACTAGGTGAGCAGTTCTTC. V and J are TRBV15 and TRBJ2-1; weak D call: TRBD2 (5 bases). The CDR3 has 11 residues. The germline V and J ends were trimmed by 5 bases and 9 bases, with 8 bases remaining between them. Germline lookup yields CDR1 LNHNV and CDR2 YYDKDF (reference sequence).

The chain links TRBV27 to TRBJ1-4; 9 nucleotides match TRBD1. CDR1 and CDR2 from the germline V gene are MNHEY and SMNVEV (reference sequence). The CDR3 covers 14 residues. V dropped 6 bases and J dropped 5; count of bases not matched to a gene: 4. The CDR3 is CASRGQGGNEKLFF. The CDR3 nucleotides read TGTGCCAGCAGGGGACAGGGAGGGAATGAAAAACTGTTTTTT. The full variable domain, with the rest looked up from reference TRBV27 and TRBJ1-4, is EAQVTQNPRYLITVTGKKLTVTCSQNMNHEYMSWYRQDPGLGLRQIYYSMNVEVTDKGDVPEGYKVSRKEKRNFPLILESPSPNQTSLYFCASRGQGGNEKLFFGSGTQLSVL.

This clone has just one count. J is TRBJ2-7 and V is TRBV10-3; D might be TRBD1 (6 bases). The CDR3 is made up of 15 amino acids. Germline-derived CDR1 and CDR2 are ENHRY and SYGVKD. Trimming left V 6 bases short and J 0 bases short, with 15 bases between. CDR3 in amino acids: CAIRPRDISSYEQYF. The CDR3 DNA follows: TGTGCCATCAGACCCCGGGACATCAGCTCCTACGAGCAGTACTTC.

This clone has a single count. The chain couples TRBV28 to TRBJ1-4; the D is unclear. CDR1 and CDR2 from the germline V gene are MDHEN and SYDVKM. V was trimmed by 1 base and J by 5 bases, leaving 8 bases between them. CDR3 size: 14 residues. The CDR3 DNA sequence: TGTGCCAGCAGTTTATCCAGTCAAAATGAAAAACTGTTTTTT. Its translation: CASSLSSQNEKLFF.

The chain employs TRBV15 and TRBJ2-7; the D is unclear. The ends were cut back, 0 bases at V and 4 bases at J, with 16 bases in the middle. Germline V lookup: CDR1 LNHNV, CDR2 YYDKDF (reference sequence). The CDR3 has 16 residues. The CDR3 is CATSRDKTYQSYEQYF. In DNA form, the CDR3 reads TGTGCCACCAGCAGAGATAAGACATACCAATCTTACGAGCAGTACTTC. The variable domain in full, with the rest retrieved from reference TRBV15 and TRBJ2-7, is DAMVIQNPRYQVTQFGKPVTLSCSQTLNHNVMYWYQQKSSQAPKLLFHYYDKDFNNEADTPDNFQSRRPNTSFCFLDIRSPGLGDTAMYLCATSRDKTYQSYEQYFGPGTRLTVT.

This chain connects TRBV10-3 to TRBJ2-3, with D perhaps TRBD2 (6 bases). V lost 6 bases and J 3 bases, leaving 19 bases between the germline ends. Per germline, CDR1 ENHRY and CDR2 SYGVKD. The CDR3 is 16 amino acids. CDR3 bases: TGTGCCATCAGGGCGGGACTCCCAGAGACGACAGATACGCAGTATTTT. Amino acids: CAIRAGLPETTDTQYF.

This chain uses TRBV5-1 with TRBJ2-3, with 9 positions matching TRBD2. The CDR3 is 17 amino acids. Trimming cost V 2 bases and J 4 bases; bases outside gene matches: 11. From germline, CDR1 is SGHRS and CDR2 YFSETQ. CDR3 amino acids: CASSLTPGLAIADTQYF. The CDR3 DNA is TGCGCCAGCAGCTTAACCCCGGGACTAGCAATTGCAGATACGCAGTATTTT.

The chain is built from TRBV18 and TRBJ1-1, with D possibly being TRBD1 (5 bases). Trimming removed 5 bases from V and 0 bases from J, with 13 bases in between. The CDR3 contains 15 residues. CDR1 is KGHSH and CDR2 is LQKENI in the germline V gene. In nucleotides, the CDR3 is TGTGCCAGCTCAGACCAGGGACTACTGAACACTGAAGCTTTCTTT. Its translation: CASSDQGLLNTEAFF.